The 29 T cell receptor beta chains listed next were all sequenced from one sample in a study of blood T cell repertoires in COVID-19. Libraries were prepared by immunoSEQ multiplex PCR; TCRdb keeps only in-frame clonotypes and omits some of them. The sample has 70,000 to 95,000 clones, around 82% seen once. The sequenced sample was peripheral blood. The receptors were sampled from a man aged 55 to 70 with COVID-19, enrolled during active disease.

The chain carries TRBV5-1 and TRBJ2-7; the D gene is possibly TRBD2 (5 bases). Germline lookup yields CDR1 SGHRS and CDR2 YFSETQ. V lost 4 bases, J lost 0 bases, and 8 bases lay in between. The CDR3 sequence is 13 residues long. CDR3 protein: CASSRESSYEQYF. The CDR3 DNA is TGCGCCAGCAGCCGGGAATCCTCCTACGAGCAGTACTTC.

The chain uses TRBV19 and TRBJ1-2; 8 positions agree with TRBD1. The CDR3 runs 13 residues. V lost 6 bases, J lost 10 bases, and 10 bases stayed unmatched. Germline CDR1 and CDR2: LNHDA and SQIVND (reference sequence). The CDR3 loop is CASRPDRELSYTF. The DNA for the CDR3 is TGTGCCAGTAGGCCGGACAGGGAATTATCCTACACCTTC.

V is TRBV6-5 and J is TRBJ1-6, with D maybe TRBD1 (5 bases). V lost 0 bases and J 10 bases, leaving 13 bases between the germline ends. The CDR3 sequence is 15 residues long. CDR1 and CDR2 from the germline V gene are MNHEY and SVGAGI. CDR3 sequence (DNA): TGTGCCAGCAGTTACTCGGGGGGTTTAGGATCACCCCTCCACTTT. Its translation is CASSYSGGLGSPLHF.

The chain joins TRBV18 to TRBJ1-1, with 10 bases that match TRBD1. The CDR3 is made up of 17 amino acids. Germline values: CDR1 KGHSH, CDR2 LQKENI. V lost 4 bases to trimming and J lost 2 bases; unmatched junction nucleotides: 10. The CDR3 bases are TGTGCCAGCTCACAGTTGACAGGGGGCGCCAAAAACACTGAAGCTTTCTTT. This translates into CASSQLTGGAKNTEAFF.

V usage is TRBV6-6 and J usage is TRBJ1-5; D possibly corresponds to TRBD1 (5 bases). The germline gives CDR1 MNHNY, CDR2 SVGAGI (reference sequence). CDR3 length: 16 residues. Trimming shortened V by 2 bases and J by 0 bases, and 11 bases separated the two germline ends. The CDR3 coding sequence is TGTGCCAGCAGTTACGGCGGGGCCTTTAGCAATCAGCCCCAGCATTTT. Protein product: CASSYGGAFSNQPQHF.

J is TRBJ2-4 and V is TRBV5-1; a weak D match, TRBD2 (7 bases). Germline V CDR1 and CDR2: SGHRS, YFSETQ. Deletions cut 0 bases from V and 5 bases from J, with 21 bases between. The CDR3 runs to 18 residues. CDR3 sequence: CASSLGEVQGREENIQYF. Written as DNA, the CDR3 is TGCGCCAGCAGCTTGGGTGAAGTGCAGGGGAGGGAGGAAAACATTCAGTACTTC. The whole variable domain, remainder taken from reference TRBV5-1 and TRBJ2-4, is KAGVTQTPRYLIKTRGQQVTLSCSPISGHRSVSWYQQTPGQGLQFLFEYFSETQRNKGNFPGRFSGRQFSNSRSEMNVSTLELGDSALYLCASSLGEVQGREENIQYFGAGTRLSVL.

The V and J genes are TRBV19 and TRBJ1-3, with TRBD1 matching over 7 bases. The CDR3 has 15 amino acids. V dropped 7 bases and J dropped 3; count of bases not matched to a gene: 9. Germline-derived CDR1 and CDR2 are LNHDA and SQIVND (reference sequence). As DNA, the CDR3 is TGTGCCAGTACTCCACAGGGGCGGGATGGAAACACCATATATTTT. Its protein product is CASTPQGRDGNTIYF. Drawing the rest from reference TRBV19 and TRBJ1-3, the complete variable domain is DGGITQSPKYLFRKEGQNVTLSCEQNLNHDAMYWYRQDPGQGLRLIYYSQIVNDFQKGDIAEGYSVSREKKESFPLTVTSAQKNPTAFYLCASTPQGRDGNTIYFGEGSWLTVV.

V usage is TRBV19 and J usage is TRBJ2-3; D is ambiguous. The CDR3 loop spans 15 amino acids. V lost 4 bases to trimming and J lost 2 bases, with 13 bases between them. The germline CDR1 and CDR2 sequences are LNHDA and SQIVND (reference sequence). CDR3 region: CASSTPPDNTDTQYF. Written as DNA, the CDR3 is TGTGCCAGTAGTACTCCCCCAGACAACACAGATACGCAGTATTTT. Full variable domain (missing parts from reference TRBV19 and TRBJ2-3): DGGITQSPKYLFRKEGQNVTLSCEQNLNHDAMYWYRQDPGQGLRLIYYSQIVNDFQKGDIAEGYSVSREKKESFPLTVTSAQKNPTAFYLCASSTPPDNTDTQYFGPGTRLTVL.

This chain links TRBV6-5 with TRBJ2-1; maybe TRBD2 (5 bases). Trimming shortened V by 6 bases and J by 12 bases, and 15 bases separated the two germline ends. The CDR3 has 12 amino acids. Germline CDR1 is MNHEY and CDR2 is SVGAGI. The CDR3 protein is CASSLLRGRQFF. DNA for the CDR3: TGTGCCAGCAGCCTACTTCGGGGTAGGCAGTTCTTC.

The rearrangement uses TRBV9 and TRBJ2-2; 7 bases align to TRBD2. Unmatched junction bases numbered 19, after V lost 0 bases and J lost 11 bases. Germline-derived CDR1 and CDR2 are SGDLS and YYNGEE. This CDR3 is 18 amino acids long. The CDR3 here is CASSVGMGLLNPGIELFF. In nucleotides, the CDR3 is TGTGCCAGCAGCGTAGGAATGGGACTACTTAATCCGGGGATAGAGCTGTTTTTT.

The rearrangement uses TRBV6-1 and TRBJ2-6; a possible D gene is TRBD1 (6 bases). Germline V gives CDR1 MNHNS, CDR2 SASEGT. V was cut by 2 bases and J by 0 bases, with 11 bases left in between. The CDR3 contains 17 residues. The CDR3 loop reads CASSESRGSSGANVLTF. CDR3 in DNA: TGTGCCAGCAGTGAATCGAGGGGGAGCTCTGGGGCCAACGTCCTGACTTTC.

The rearrangement links TRBV5-4 to TRBJ2-2; D remains ambiguous. Germline V CDR1 and CDR2: SGHNT, YYREEE (reference sequence). This CDR3 contains 13 residues. Trimming took off 2 bases at V and 3 bases at J, with 5 bases between the two ends. CDR3 in DNA: TGTGCCAGCAGCTTAACATACACCGGGGAGCTGTTTTTT. The encoded protein is CASSLTYTGELFF.

The chain uses TRBV2 and TRBJ1-2; tentative D call: TRBD1 (5 bases). Trimming removed 5 bases at V and 4 bases at J, with 11 bases between. The CDR3 has 13 residues. The germline V gene has CDR1 SNHLY and CDR2 FYNNEI. CDR3 nucleotide sequence: TGTGCCAGCAGTCAGACAGCAGGCTATGGCTACACCTTC. It is translated as CASSQTAGYGYTF.

The chain couples TRBV5-5 to TRBJ1-5, with 9 bases that match TRBD1. Germline trimming cut 4 bases from V and 5 bases from J; bases unmatched to any gene: 4. Germline V gene data show CDR1 as SGHKS and CDR2 as YYEKEE (reference sequence). The length of the CDR3 is 14 residues. In DNA form, the CDR3 reads TGTGCCAGCAGCCCGGGGACAGGGCATCAGCCCCAGCATTTT. Translated: CASSPGTGHQPQHF.

The chain links TRBV11-1 to TRBJ2-5; maybe TRBD1 (5 bases). Deletions cut 5 bases from V and 5 bases from J, with 12 bases between. CDR3 size: 13 residues. Germline loops: CDR1 SGHAT, CDR2 FQDESV (reference sequence). The CDR3: CASSTGVLETQYF. In nucleotides, the CDR3 is TGTGCCAGCAGCACAGGAGTATTGGAGACCCAGTACTTC.

The J gene is TRBJ2-7, the V gene TRBV7-2, with 12 bases that match TRBD2. This CDR3 region has 14 residues. The V gene end was trimmed by 5 bases and the J gene end by 3 bases; junction bases not matched to a gene: 2. Germline V lookup: CDR1 SGHTA, CDR2 FQGNSA. The CDR3 here is CASSPTSGSYEQYF. DNA for the CDR3: TGTGCCAGCAGCCCGACTAGCGGGAGCTACGAGCAGTACTTC. The full variable domain, completed using reference TRBV7-2 and TRBJ2-7, is GAGVSQSPSNKVTEKGKDVELRCDPISGHTALYWYRQSLGQGLEFLIYFQGNSAPDKSGLPSDRFSAERTGGSVSTLTIQRTQQEDSAVYLCASSPTSGSYEQYFGPGTRLTVT.

This chain uses TRBV7-8 with TRBJ2-3; TRBD2 matches at 14 bases. The V and J ends lost 5 bases and 6 bases, in that order; junction bases with no gene match: 7. Germline V gives CDR1 SGHVS, CDR2 FQNEAQ. This CDR3 has 16 amino acids. Here the CDR3 reads CASSTGLAGGSDTQYF. In DNA form, the CDR3 reads TGTGCCAGCAGCACAGGACTAGCGGGAGGTTCCGATACGCAGTATTTT.

The V gene is TRBV19, the J gene TRBJ1-1; TRBD1 agrees at 9 bases. The CDR3 sequence is 18 residues long. Germline V gene sequence: CDR1 LNHDA, CDR2 SQIVND (reference sequence). V was clipped by 5 bases and J by 5 bases; unmatched bases: 18. The CDR3 DNA follows: TGTGCCAGTAGTGGAAGAAATTCGGGACAGGGAGGAAAGACTGAAGCTTTCTTT. Encoded protein: CASSGRNSGQGGKTEAFF.

The J gene is TRBJ2-7, the V gene TRBV2; 7 bases align to TRBD1. V shed 5 bases and J 3 bases; nucleotides not matched to a gene: 4. The CDR3 runs 13 residues. Germline CDR1 is SNHLY and CDR2 is FYNNEI. DNA of the CDR3: TGTGCCAGCAGTCGGACAGGCCTCTACGAGCAGTACTTC. Its protein product is CASSRTGLYEQYF.

This clone appeared once. The chain couples TRBV9 to TRBJ1-4, with D possibly TRBD1 on 6 matching bases. This CDR3 has 15 residues. Trimming took 1 base from V and 5 from J, leaving 12 bases between them. CDR1 and CDR2 (germline): SGDLS, YYNGEE. The CDR3, as DNA: TGTGCCAGCAGCGTAAAGTCCGGACAGAATGAAAAACTGTTTTTT. Translating gives CASSVKSGQNEKLFF.

This clone was detected a few times. The chain joins TRBV7-9 to TRBJ1-5, with D maybe TRBD1 (5 bases). V was trimmed by 5 bases and J by 0 bases, leaving 11 bases between them. The germline CDR1 and CDR2 sequences are SEHNR and FQNEAQ (reference sequence). The CDR3 consists of 15 residues. In nucleotides, the CDR3 is TGTGCCAGCAGCCCGGGGGATACTAGCAATCAGCCCCAGCATTTT. The encoded protein is CASSPGDTSNQPQHF.

The chain uses TRBV19 and TRBJ1-1; 8 nucleotides agree with TRBD1. The CDR3 consists of 15 residues. Germline values: CDR1 LNHDA, CDR2 SQIVND (reference sequence). Trimming cost V 7 bases and J 0 bases; bases outside gene matches: 7. The DNA of the CDR3 is TGTGCCAGTAACGTCGCGACAGGGGTGAACACTGAAGCTTTCTTT. Its translation: CASNVATGVNTEAFF.

CDR3 in DNA: TGTGCCAGCAGCGCCTTCGGGGGGGCGGGCAATGAGCAGTTCTTC. Protein sequence: CASSAFGGAGNEQFF. The chain employs TRBV7-3 and TRBJ2-1; TRBD2 aligns across 8 bases. The trim removed 5 bases at V and 6 bases at J, leaving 9 bases unmatched. The V gene's germline CDR1 is SGHTA and CDR2 FQGTGA. This CDR3 has 15 residues.

The chain recombines TRBV19 with TRBJ2-1; the match to TRBD2 covers 9 bases. The J segment lost 5 bases and the V segment lost 6 bases, leaving 5 bases of the junction unmatched. Germline CDR1 LNHDA, CDR2 SQIVND (reference sequence). This CDR3 is 14 amino acids long. CDR3 in amino acids: CASRPLAGNNEQFF. The CDR3 DNA sequence: TGTGCCAGTAGACCTCTAGCGGGAAACAATGAGCAGTTCTTC.

The chain recombines TRBV11-3 with TRBJ2-1, with 16 bases lining up with TRBD2. The V segment lost 6 bases and the J segment 7 bases; nucleotides outside the gene matches: 3. The CDR3 has 15 amino acids. CDR1 and CDR2 from the germline V gene are SGHNT and YENEEA. CDR3 amino acids: CASSSGLAGGNEQFF. The DNA of the CDR3 is TGTGCCAGCAGTTCGGGACTAGCGGGGGGGAATGAGCAGTTCTTC.

The V and J genes are TRBV7-2 and TRBJ2-1; 14 bases match TRBD2. V shed 0 bases, J shed 7 bases, and the junction held 2 bases outside the gene matches. The CDR3 runs to 16 residues. Germline V lookup: CDR1 SGHTA, CDR2 FQGNSA. CDR3 bases: TGTGCCAGCAGCTTAGCGGGACTAGCGGGAGCAAATGAGCAGTTCTTC. Protein: CASSLAGLAGANEQFF.

This chain links TRBV4-2 with TRBJ2-7; 7 bases line up with TRBD2. Per germline, CDR1 LGHNA and CDR2 YNFKEQ. This CDR3 contains 15 residues. The V segment lost 2 bases and the J segment 5 bases; nucleotides outside the gene matches: 9. The CDR3 nucleotides are TGTGCCAGCAGCCAACTAGCGGCCGCCCTCGACGAGCAGTACTTC. Its protein is CASSQLAAALDEQYF.

J is TRBJ1-4 and V is TRBV19, with D hard to call. The CDR3 has 13 residues. Per germline, CDR1 LNHDA and CDR2 SQIVND (reference sequence). The germline V and J ends were trimmed by 4 bases and 5 bases, with 8 bases remaining between them. CDR3 amino acids: CASSTQKNEKLFF. In DNA, the CDR3 is TGTGCCAGTAGTACACAGAAAAATGAAAAACTGTTTTTT.

The chain has TRBV5-3 and TRBJ2-7; a weak D match, TRBD2 (5 bases). Being an ORF, TRBV5-3 has a function that is uncertain. Trimming cost V 4 bases and J 9 bases, with 17 bases left between them. This CDR3 is built from 13 residues. The CDR3 reads CARSPWVCRGQYF. The CDR3 DNA follows: TGTGCCAGAAGCCCGTGGGTGTGTCGGGGGCAGTACTTC.